The source of this T cell receptor (beta chain) is a study of beta chain features in type 1 diabetes. Whole-study results and caveats: Type 1 diabetes patients showed a moderate but significant shortening of TCRB CDR3s in all four CD4+ subsets.

V lost 1 base and J 6 bases, leaving 8 bases between the germline ends. From germline, CDR1 is SGHTA and CDR2 FQGNSA. This CDR3 has 13 amino acids. A CD45RO/CCR7/CD25/CD127/CD95/CD27 panel sorted naive, central memory, regulatory and stem cell-like memory CD4+ cells. As every portion of the isolated RNA was reverse transcribed, the sequencing read expressed TCRB transcripts. Some clones are missing from TCRdb's copy, which holds only in-frame ones; the method was immunoSEQ multiplex PCR. This table holds 300,000 to 350,000 clones, under 8.5% found once. As regards this clone: Antigen unknown.

The chain employs TRBV7-2 and TRBJ2-3; D ambiguous. The sample comprised central memory CD4+ T cells from blood. This TCR was recovered from a young woman in good health. The CDR3 reads CASSLEERDTQYF. The CDR3, as DNA: TGTGCCAGCAGCTTAGAGGAGAGGGATACGCAGTATTTT.